The clone carrying this T cell receptor beta chain was counted a few times. Its antigen is unknown. Using a J-beta primer mix together with a sample-barcoded 5' primer, a second PCR was run for roughly 6 to 12 cycles. Using its own MiXCR run on the 5' RACE reads, TCRdb lists one record per CDR3 protein. The sample lists hundreds of thousands of distinct CDR3 sequences; 40% to 50% were seen once. The sample originates from a study of blood T cells in healthy people across ages. Findings of the study overall: Any conclusive comparison of naive versus antigen-experienced cells was prevented by using unsorted PBMCs.

V lost 1 base and J 9 bases, leaving 13 bases between the germline ends. Germline values: CDR1 SGHVS, CDR2 FQNEAQ. This CDR3 spans 13 amino acids. This chain joins TRBV7-8 and TRBJ2-7; D unresolved. Material: blood. The clonotype was recovered from a man in his sixties in good health. CDR3 DNA sequence: TGTGCCAGCAGCTTAGGTACTGATGATCGGCAGTACTTC. Its protein is CASSLGTDDRQYF.